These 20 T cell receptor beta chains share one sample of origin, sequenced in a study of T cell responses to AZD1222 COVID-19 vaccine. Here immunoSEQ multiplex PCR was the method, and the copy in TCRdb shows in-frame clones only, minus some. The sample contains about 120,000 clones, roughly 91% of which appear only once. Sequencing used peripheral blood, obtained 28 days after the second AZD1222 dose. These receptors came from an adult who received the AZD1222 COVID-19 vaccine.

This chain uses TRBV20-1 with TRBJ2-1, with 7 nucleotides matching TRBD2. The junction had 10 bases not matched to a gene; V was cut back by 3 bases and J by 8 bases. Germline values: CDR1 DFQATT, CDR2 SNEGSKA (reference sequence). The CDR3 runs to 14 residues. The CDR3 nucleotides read TGCAGTGCTAGTGCACTAGCGAGGACGGATGAGCAGTTCTTC. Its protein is CSASALARTDEQFF.

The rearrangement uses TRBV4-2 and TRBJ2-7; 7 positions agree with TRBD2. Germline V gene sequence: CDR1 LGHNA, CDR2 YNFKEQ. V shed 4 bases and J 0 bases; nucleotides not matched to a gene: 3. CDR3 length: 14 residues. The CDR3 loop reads CASSLGGSSYEQYF. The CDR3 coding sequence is TGTGCCAGCAGCCTAGGCGGGAGCTCCTACGAGCAGTACTTC.

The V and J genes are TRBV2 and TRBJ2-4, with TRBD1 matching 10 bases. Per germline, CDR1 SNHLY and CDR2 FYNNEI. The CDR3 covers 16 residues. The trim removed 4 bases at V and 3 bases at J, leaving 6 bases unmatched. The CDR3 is CASSADRGLGKNIQYF. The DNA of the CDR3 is TGTGCCAGCAGTGCAGACAGGGGGCTAGGCAAAAACATTCAGTACTTC.

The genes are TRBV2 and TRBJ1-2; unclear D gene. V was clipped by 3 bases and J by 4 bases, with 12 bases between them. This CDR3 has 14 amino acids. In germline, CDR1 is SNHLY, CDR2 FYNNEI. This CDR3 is CASSERQYGYGYTF. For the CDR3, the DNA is TGTGCCAGCAGTGAGCGGCAGTATGGCTATGGCTACACCTTC.

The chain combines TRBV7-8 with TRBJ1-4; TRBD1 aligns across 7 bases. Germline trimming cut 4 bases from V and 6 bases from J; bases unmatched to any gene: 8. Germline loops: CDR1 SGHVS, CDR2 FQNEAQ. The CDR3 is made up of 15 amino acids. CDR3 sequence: CASSSKTGLHEKLFF. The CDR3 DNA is TGTGCCAGCAGCTCTAAGACAGGGTTACATGAAAAACTGTTTTTT.

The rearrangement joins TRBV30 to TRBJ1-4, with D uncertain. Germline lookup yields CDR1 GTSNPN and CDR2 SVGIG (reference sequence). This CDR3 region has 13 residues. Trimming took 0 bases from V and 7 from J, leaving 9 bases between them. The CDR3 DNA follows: TGTGCCTGGAGTGTTTTCAACGGTGAAAAACTGTTTTTT. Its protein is CAWSVFNGEKLFF.

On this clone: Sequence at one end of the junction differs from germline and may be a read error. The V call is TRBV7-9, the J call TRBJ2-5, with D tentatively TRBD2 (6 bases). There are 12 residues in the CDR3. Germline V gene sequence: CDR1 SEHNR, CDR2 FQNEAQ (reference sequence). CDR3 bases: TGTGCCAGCAGCCAACGGGACTCCCCTAGTGACTTC. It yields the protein CASSQRDSPSDF.

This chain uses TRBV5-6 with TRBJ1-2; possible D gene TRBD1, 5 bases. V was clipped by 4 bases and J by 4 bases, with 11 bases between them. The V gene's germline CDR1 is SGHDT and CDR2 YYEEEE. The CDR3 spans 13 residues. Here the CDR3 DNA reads TGTGCCAGCAGCCCGGGGACTGCCTATGGCTACACCTTC. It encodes CASSPGTAYGYTF. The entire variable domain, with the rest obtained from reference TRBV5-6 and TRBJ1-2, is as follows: DAGVTQSPTHLIKTRGQQVTLRCSPKSGHDTVSWYQQALGQGPQFIFQYYEEEERQRGNFPDRFSGHQFPNYSSELNVNALLLGDSALYLCASSPGTAYGYTFGSGTRLTVV.

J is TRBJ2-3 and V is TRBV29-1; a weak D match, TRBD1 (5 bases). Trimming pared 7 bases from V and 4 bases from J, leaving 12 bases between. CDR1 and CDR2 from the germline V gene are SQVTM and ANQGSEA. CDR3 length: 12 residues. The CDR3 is CSASTAPDTQYF. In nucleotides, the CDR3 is TGCAGCGCATCGACAGCGCCAGATACGCAGTATTTT.

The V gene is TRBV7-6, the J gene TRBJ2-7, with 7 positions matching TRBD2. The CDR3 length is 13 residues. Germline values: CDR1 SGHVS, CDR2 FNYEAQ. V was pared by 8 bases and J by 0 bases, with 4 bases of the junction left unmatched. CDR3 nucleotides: TGTGCCAGCCTGGGGGGGGACTCCTACGAGCAGTACTTC. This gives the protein CASLGGDSYEQYF.

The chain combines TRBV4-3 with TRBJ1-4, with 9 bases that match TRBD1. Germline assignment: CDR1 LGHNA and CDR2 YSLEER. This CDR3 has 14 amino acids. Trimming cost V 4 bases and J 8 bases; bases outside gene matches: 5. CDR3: CASSPGQGREKLFF. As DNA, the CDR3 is TGCGCCAGCAGCCCTGGACAGGGGAGGGAAAAACTGTTTTTT.

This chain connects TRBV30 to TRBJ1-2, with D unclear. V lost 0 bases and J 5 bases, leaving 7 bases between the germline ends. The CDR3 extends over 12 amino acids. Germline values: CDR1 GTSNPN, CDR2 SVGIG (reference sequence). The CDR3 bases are TGTGCCTGGAGTGTGGGAAAGTATGGCTACACCTTC. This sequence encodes CAWSVGKYGYTF.

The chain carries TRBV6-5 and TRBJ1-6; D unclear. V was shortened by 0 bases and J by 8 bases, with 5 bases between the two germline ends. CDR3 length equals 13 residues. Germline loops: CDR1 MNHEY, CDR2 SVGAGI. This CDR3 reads CASSYSPDSPLHF. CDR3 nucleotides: TGTGCCAGCAGTTACTCGCCGGATTCACCCCTCCACTTT.

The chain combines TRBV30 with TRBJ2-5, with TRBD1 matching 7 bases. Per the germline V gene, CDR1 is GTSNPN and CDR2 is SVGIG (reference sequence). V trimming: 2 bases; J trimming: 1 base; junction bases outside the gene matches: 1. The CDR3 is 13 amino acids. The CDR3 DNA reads TGTGCCTGGAGTCCAGGGGGCCAAGAGACCCAGTACTTC. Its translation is CAWSPGGQETQYF.

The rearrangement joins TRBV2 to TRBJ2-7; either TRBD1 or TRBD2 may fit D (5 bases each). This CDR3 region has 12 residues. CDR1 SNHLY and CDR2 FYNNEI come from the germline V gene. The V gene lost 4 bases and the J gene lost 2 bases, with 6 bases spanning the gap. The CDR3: CASSGDPYEQYF. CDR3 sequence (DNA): TGTGCCAGCAGTGGGGACCCCTACGAGCAGTACTTC.

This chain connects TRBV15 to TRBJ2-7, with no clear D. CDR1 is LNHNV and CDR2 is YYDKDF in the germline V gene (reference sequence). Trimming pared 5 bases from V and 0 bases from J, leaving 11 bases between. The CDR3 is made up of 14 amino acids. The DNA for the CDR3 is TGTGCCACCAGCCCGAGTGCGACCTCCTACGAGCAGTACTTC. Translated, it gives CATSPSATSYEQYF.

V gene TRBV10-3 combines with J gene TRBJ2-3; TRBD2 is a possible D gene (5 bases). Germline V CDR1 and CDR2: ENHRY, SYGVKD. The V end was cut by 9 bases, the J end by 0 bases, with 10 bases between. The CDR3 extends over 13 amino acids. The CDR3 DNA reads TGTGCCATTGTGGGAGAGAGCACAGATACGCAGTATTTT. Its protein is CAIVGESTDTQYF.

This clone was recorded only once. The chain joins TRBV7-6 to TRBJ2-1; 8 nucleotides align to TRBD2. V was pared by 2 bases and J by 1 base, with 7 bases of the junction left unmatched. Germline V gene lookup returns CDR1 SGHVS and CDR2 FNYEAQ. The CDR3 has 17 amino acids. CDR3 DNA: TGTGCCAGCAGCTTACTGTCAGGCGGGAGGTCCTACAATGAGCAGTTCTTC. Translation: CASSLLSGGRSYNEQFF.

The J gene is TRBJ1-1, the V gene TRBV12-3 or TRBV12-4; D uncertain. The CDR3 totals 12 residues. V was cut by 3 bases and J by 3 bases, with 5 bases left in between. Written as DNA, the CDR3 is TGTGCCAGCAGTTTCGGGGACACTGAAGCTTTCTTT. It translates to CASSFGDTEAFF.

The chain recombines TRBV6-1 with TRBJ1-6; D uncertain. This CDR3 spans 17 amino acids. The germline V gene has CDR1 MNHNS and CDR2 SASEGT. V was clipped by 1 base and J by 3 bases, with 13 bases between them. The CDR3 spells CASSEEGTTIYNSPLHF. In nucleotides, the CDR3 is TGTGCCAGCAGTGAAGAGGGCACGACAATCTATAATTCACCCCTCCACTTT.